The source of this T cell receptor beta chain is a study of regulatory T cells in long-lasting Graves disease. Study-wide context: Newly diagnosed Graves' patients took antithyroid drugs under 3 months. General study results and limits: Patients with persistent disease shared 2,500 or so public clonotypes, outpacing the roughly 970 shared by new patients. Peripheral blood alone, not thyroid tissue, underwent study.

Arm-PCR of CDR3 regions and iRepertoire HTBI primers were used to build TCR beta libraries. Each CDR3 protein is one row after TCRdb ran MiXCR on the multiplex PCR reads. The repertoire consists of around 400,000 distinct CDR3 sequences, with about 15% occurring once and the leading ten covering roughly 8%. The time point was: newly diagnosed GD, antithyroid drugs for less than 3 months. TCR sequences were obtained from RNA taken from PBMCs. With regard to this clonotype: No antigen is known for it.

Germline V gene sequence: CDR1 ENHRY, CDR2 SYGVKD. The J segment lost 4 bases and the V segment lost 6 bases, leaving 10 bases of the junction unmatched. The CDR3 loop spans 15 amino acids. These data also featured in a second study, about T cells in Graves' hyperthyroidism and ophthalmopathy. As that study records: A set of HTBI primers served as the primers for a first-round RT-PCR of the TCR CDR3.

This sequence was found in a woman in her 40s with Graves disease. The sequencing used peripheral blood mononuclear cells (PBMCs), collected at new diagnosis, from a patient treated with antithyroid drugs. The gene calls are TRBV10-3 and TRBJ2-7; 9 positions match TRBD1. The CDR3, as DNA: TGTGCCATCAGGATAGGGGGACAGGGATCTTACGAGCAGTACTTC. This translates into CAIRIGGQGSYEQYF.